Presented here are 3 T cell receptor beta chains from one specimen sequenced in a study of blood T cell repertoires in COVID-19. Repertoires were generated with immunoSEQ multiplex PCR, while TCRdb's copy carries only in-frame clones and drops some. The sample consists of 200,000 to 300,000 clones, over 90% of them appearing once. The sample taken for sequencing was peripheral blood. These receptors all come from a man younger than 40 with COVID-19, enrolled during active disease.

V is TRBV27 and J is TRBJ2-1; 8 nucleotides match TRBD1. V gave up 5 bases and J gave up 10 bases; unmatched junction bases: 13. Germline V CDR1 and CDR2: MNHEY, SMNVEV (reference sequence). This CDR3 is built from 15 residues. CDR3 sequence: CASSRPSGTGGEQFF. Here the CDR3 DNA reads TGTGCCAGCAGTCGCCCCTCGGGGACAGGTGGAGAGCAGTTCTTC.

The J gene is TRBJ1-4, the V gene TRBV25-1; no clear D. Deletions cut 8 bases from V and 5 bases from J, with 6 bases between. Germline V gene lookup returns CDR1 MGHDK and CDR2 SYGVNS. The CDR3 is 11 residues long. The CDR3 coding sequence is TGTGCCAGCCCCAAAAATGAAAAACTGTTTTTT. Translating it yields CASPKNEKLFF.

This clone was counted once. This sequence joins TRBV5-6 and TRBJ1-2, with D perhaps TRBD1 (6 bases). The CDR3 consists of 13 residues. The germline V gene encodes CDR1 SGHDT and CDR2 YYEEEE. Trimming left V 3 bases short and J 4 bases short, with 10 bases between. In DNA form, the CDR3 reads TGTGCCAGCAGCTACAGGGTCTCCTATGGCTACACCTTC. Its protein product is CASSYRVSYGYTF.